The text below deals with one T cell receptor beta chain. TCRdb's table, derived via immunoSEQ multiplex PCR, lists solely in-frame clones and lacks some. The data hold about 76,000 clones, with 80% to 90% observed a single time. These data come from a study of technical replicates of blood from a handful of donors. Per the germline V gene, CDR1 is SQVTM and CDR2 is ANQGSEA. CDR3 length: 15 amino acids. J gave up 1 base and V 1 base, and 5 bases lay outside the gene matches. Sequenced material: PBMCs. The receptor's source is a human donor in good health. Some clones in this sample may be carry-over from other donors' samples. J is TRBJ2-7 and V is TRBV29-1; 9 bases are a match to TRBD1. The CDR3 is CSVEAWDRVSYEQYF. CDR3 bases: TGCAGCGTTGAAGCCTGGGACAGGGTATCCTACGAGCAGTACTTC.